Listed below are T cell receptor beta chains from one sample, sequenced in a study of neoadjuvant anti-PD-1 for oral cavity cancer. Method: immunoSEQ multiplex PCR; TCRdb's copy keeps in-frame clones and lacks some. This sample has tens of thousands of clones, with approximately 81% found just once. Material: PBMCs, obtained after nivolumab (anti-PD-1) treatment. The receptors were gathered from a person aged 35-79 years with oral cavity squamous cell carcinoma. CDR3s include the opening cysteine and the closing phenylalanine or tryptophan. D genes are given only for firm matches. Only some rows state a clone size, as once, few, many or a class for expanded clones.

D gene	clone size	V gene	J gene	CDR3 DNA	CDR3 protein
.	.	TRBV29-1	TRBJ1-1	TGCAGCGTTACGTTCGATGTAGGCACTGAAGCTTTCTTT	CSVTFDVGTEAFF
TRBD2	.	TRBV9	TRBJ2-1	TGTGCCAGCAGCTCTTGGACTAGCGGTTTGTACAATGAGCAGTTCTTC	CASSSWTSGLYNEQFF
.	.	TRBV6-1	TRBJ2-6	TGTGCCAGCAGGGGGTCTGGGGCCAACGTCCTGACTTTC	CASRGSGANVLTF
.	.	TRBV5-1	TRBJ2-5	TGCGCCAGCAGCTTGGACAGGGTCGGGGAGACCCAGTACTTC	CASSLDRVGETQYF
.	.	TRBV7-9	TRBJ2-3	TGTGCCAGCAGCCTTGTGGGGATTACAGATACGCAGTATTTT	CASSLVGITDTQYF
.	.	TRBV7-8	TRBJ2-7	TGTGCCAGCAGCCCTAGTCGAATTTACTCCTACGAGCAGTACTTC	CASSPSRIYSYEQYF
.	.	TRBV30	TRBJ1-4	TGTGCCTGGAGAAGGGCAGCTAATGAAAAACTGTTTTTT	CAWRRAANEKLFF
.	.	TRBV5-6	TRBJ2-1	TGTGCCAGCAGCTTGGCTGGCGGCGCGGGTGAGCAGTTCTTC	CASSLAGGAGEQFF
.	.	TRBV14	TRBJ2-7	TGTGCCAGCAGCCAAGATCAGCTACTAGGGGAGCAGTACTTC	CASSQDQLLGEQYF
.	.	TRBV11-3	TRBJ2-2	TGTGCCAGCAGCTTAAATCCTGGCGGGGAGCTGTTTTTT	CASSLNPGGELFF
TRBD2	.	TRBV7-9	TRBJ2-5	TGTGCCAGCAGCCCGCCAGGGGCGACTAGCGGGTTATCCAGAGAGACCCAGTACTTC	CASSPPGATSGLSRETQYF
.	.	TRBV10-3	TRBJ1-1	TGTGCCATCAGTGTAGGCAGATTGAACACTGAAGCTTTCTTT	CAISVGRLNTEAFF
.	.	TRBV19	TRBJ2-7	TGTGCCAGTAGCATTAAAAAACAGGGTAACTACGAGCAGTACTTC	CASSIKKQGNYEQYF
TRBD2	.	TRBV28	TRBJ2-7	TGTGCCAGCAGACTGACTAGCGGGAGATCCTACGAGCAGTACTTC	CASRLTSGRSYEQYF
.	once	TRBV6-5	TRBJ2-3	TGTGCCAGCAGGATGGATACGCAGTATTTT	CASRMDTQYF
.	once	TRBV7-2	TRBJ2-1	TGTGCCAGCAGCTTAGGTCCGGGCTCCTACAATGAGCAGTTCTTC	CASSLGPGSYNEQFF
TRBD1	.	TRBV29-1	TRBJ1-1	TGCAGCGGTAAACCCGGGACAGGTCTCACTGAAGCTTTCTTT	CSGKPGTGLTEAFF
.	.	TRBV2	TRBJ1-1	TGTGCCAGCAGTGTTACAGTAGAAGCTTTCTTT	CASSVTVEAFF